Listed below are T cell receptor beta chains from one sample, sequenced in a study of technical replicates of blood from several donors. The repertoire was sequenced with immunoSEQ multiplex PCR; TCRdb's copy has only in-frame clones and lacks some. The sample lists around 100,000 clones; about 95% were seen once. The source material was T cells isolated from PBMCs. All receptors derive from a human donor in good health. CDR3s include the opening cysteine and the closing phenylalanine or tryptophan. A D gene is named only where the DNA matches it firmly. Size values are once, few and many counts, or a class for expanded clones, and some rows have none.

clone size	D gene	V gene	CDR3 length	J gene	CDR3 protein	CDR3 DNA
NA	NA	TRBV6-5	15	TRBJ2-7	CASSYSEGATYEQYF	TGTGCCAGCAGTTACTCGGAAGGGGCAACCTACGAGCAGTACTTC
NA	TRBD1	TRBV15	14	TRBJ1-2	CATSRDRGQPFNTF	TGTGCCACCAGCAGAGATCGGGGACAGCCTTTTAACACCTTC
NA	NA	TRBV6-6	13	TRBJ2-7	CASNIQGLHEQYF	TGTGCCAGCAATATACAGGGTCTCCACGAGCAGTACTTC
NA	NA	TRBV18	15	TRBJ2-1	CASSPSQSGSNEQFF	TGTGCCAGCTCACCATCCCAGAGCGGATCCAATGAGCAGTTCTTC
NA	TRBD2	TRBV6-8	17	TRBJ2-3	CASSLIAGGRAADTQYF	TGTGCCAGCAGCCTAATAGCGGGAGGGCGGGCTGCAGATACGCAGTATTTT
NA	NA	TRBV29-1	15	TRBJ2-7	CSVEDRVGLNYEQYF	TGCAGCGTTGAAGATAGAGTGGGACTCAATTACGAGCAGTACTTC
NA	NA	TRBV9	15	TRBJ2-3	CASSLQGSSTDTQYF	TGTGCCAGCAGCCTCCAGGGGAGCAGCACAGATACGCAGTATTTT
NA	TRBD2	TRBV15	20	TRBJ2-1	CATSRDLTSGELGSYNEQFF	TGTGCCACCAGCAGAGATTTAACTAGCGGGGAGTTGGGGTCCTACAATGAGCAGTTCTTC
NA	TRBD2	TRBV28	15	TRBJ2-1	CASRFSGSSYNEQFF	TGTGCCAGCAGATTTAGCGGGAGCTCCTACAATGAGCAGTTCTTC
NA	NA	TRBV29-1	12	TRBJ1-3	CSVSGIGNTIYF	TGCAGCGTTTCCGGGATTGGAAACACCATATATTTT
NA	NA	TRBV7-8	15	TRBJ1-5	CASSSYRDSNQPQHF	TGTGCCAGCAGCTCCTACAGGGATAGCAATCAGCCCCAGCATTTT
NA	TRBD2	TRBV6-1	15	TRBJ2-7	CASSSIAGNSYEQYF	TGTGCCAGCAGTTCTATAGCGGGGAACTCCTACGAGCAGTACTTC
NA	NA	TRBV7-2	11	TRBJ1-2	CASSPAFGYTF	TGTGCCAGCAGCCCCGCGTTTGGCTACACCTTC
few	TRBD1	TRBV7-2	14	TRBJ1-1	CASSLRGMNTEAFF	TGTGCCAGCAGCCTCAGGGGGATGAACACTGAAGCTTTCTTT
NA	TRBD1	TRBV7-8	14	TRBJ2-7	CASSWPGQRSMQYF	TGTGCCAGCAGCTGGCCGGGACAGCGGTCCATGCAGTACTTC
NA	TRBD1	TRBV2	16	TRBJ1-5	CASSEVYRGWGQPQHF	TGTGCCAGCAGTGAAGTCTACAGGGGGTGGGGTCAGCCCCAGCATTTT
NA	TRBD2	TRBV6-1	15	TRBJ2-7	CASSVREVTGYEQYF	TGTGCCAGCAGTGTCCGGGAGGTCACTGGGTACGAGCAGTACTTC
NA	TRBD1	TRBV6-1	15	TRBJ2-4	CASSDRDRAKNIQYF	TGTGCCAGCAGTGACCGGGACAGGGCCAAAAACATTCAGTACTTC
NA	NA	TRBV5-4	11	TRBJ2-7	CASSLNNEQYF	TGTGCCAGCAGCTTGAACAACGAGCAGTACTTC
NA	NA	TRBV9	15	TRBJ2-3	CASSSSLNPGDTQYF	TGTGCCAGCAGCTCATCCCTAAACCCGGGAGATACGCAGTATTTT
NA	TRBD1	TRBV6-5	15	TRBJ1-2	CASSSFLQGVDGYTF	TGTGCCAGCAGTTCCTTCCTCCAGGGGGTAGATGGCTACACCTTC
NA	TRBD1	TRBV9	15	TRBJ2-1	CASSVTGDRYNEQFF	TGTGCCAGCAGCGTTACAGGGGACAGGTACAATGAGCAGTTCTTC
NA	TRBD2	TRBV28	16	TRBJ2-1	CASSSEREARYNEQFF	TGTGCCAGCAGTTCCGAGCGGGAGGCGCGGTACAATGAGCAGTTCTTC
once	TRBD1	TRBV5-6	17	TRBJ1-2	CASRKMFWTGRFYGYTF	TGTGCCAGCAGAAAAATGTTCTGGACAGGAAGGTTCTATGGCTACACCTTC
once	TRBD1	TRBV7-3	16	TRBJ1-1	CASSPQTGAGVTEAFF	TGTGCCAGCAGCCCACAGACAGGGGCGGGGGTCACTGAAGCTTTCTTT
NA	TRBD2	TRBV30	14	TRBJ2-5	CAWNSGRAQETQYF	TGTGCCTGGAATAGCGGGAGGGCCCAGGAGACCCAGTACTTC
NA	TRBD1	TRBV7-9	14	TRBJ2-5	CASSPRTGEETQYF	TGTGCCAGCAGCCCTCGGACAGGGGAAGAGACCCAGTACTTC
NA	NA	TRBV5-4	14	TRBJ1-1	CASSLAGFNTEAFF	TGTGCCAGCAGCTTAGCAGGGTTCAACACTGAAGCTTTCTTT
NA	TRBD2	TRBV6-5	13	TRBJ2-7	CASSYGLAGHWYF	TGTGCCAGCAGTTACGGATTAGCGGGACACTGGTACTTC
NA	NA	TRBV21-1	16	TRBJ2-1	CASSKARTSSYNEQFF	TGTGCCAGCAGCAAAGCTAGGACTAGCTCCTACAATGAGCAGTTCTTC
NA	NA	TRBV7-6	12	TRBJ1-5	CASSFMGGPQHF	TGTGCCAGCAGCTTCATGGGAGGGCCCCAGCATTTT
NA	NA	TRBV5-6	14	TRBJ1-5	CASSLEGNRQPQHF	TGTGCCAGCAGCTTGGAGGGGAATAGGCAGCCCCAGCATTTT
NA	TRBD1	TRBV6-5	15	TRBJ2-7	CASSRPGTGSDEQYF	TGTGCCAGCAGTAGACCCGGGACAGGGAGTGATGAGCAGTACTTC
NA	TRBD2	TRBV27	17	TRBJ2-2	CASSSQTSGLYTGELFF	TGTGCCAGCAGTTCCCAGACTAGCGGCCTGTACACCGGGGAGCTGTTTTTT
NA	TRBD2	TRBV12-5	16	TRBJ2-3	CASGLRLAGRTDTQYF	TGTGCTAGTGGTTTGAGACTAGCGGGCCGCACAGATACGCAGTATTTT
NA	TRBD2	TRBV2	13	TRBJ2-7	CASLGGSAYEQYF	TGTGCCAGCCTGGGAGGGTCAGCCTACGAGCAGTACTTC
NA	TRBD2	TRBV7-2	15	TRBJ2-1	CASSLSGGAVNEQFF	TGTGCCAGCAGCTTAAGCGGGGGGGCGGTCAATGAGCAGTTCTTC
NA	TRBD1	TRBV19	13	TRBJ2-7	CASRDRGQNEQYF	TGTGCCAGTAGGGACAGGGGGCAGAACGAGCAGTACTTC
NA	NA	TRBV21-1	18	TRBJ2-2	CAIPVGQGPPQDTGELFF	TGTGCCATCCCAGTCGGGCAGGGCCCTCCTCAAGACACCGGGGAGCTGTTTTTT
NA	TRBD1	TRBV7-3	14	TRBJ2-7	CASSFGTGPSRQYF	TGTGCCAGCAGCTTCGGGACAGGGCCATCTAGGCAGTACTTC
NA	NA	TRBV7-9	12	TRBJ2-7	CASSLSSYEQYF	TGTGCCAGCAGCTTATCATCCTACGAGCAGTACTTC
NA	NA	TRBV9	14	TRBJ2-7	CASSVDPPGDEQYF	TGTGCCAGCAGCGTAGATCCCCCGGGGGACGAGCAGTACTTC
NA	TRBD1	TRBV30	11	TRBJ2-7	CAWDRGYEQYF	TGTGCCTGGGACAGGGGCTACGAGCAGTACTTC
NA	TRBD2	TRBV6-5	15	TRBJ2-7	CASSYSGTSGYEQYF	TGTGCCAGCAGTTATTCCGGGACTAGCGGCTACGAGCAGTACTTC
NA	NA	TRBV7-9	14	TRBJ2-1	CASTLLGQDHEQFF	TGTGCCAGCACCCTACTAGGGCAGGATCATGAGCAGTTCTTC
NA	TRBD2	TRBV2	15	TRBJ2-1	CASSEGLAGGNEQFF	TGTGCCAGCAGCGAGGGGCTAGCGGGAGGCAATGAGCAGTTCTTC
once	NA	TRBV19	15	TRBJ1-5	CASSISGSLNQPQHF	TGTGCCAGTAGTATATCGGGGTCACTTAATCAGCCCCAGCATTTT
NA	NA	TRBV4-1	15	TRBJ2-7	CASSVTTDSSYEQYF	TGCGCCAGCAGTGTCACCACAGACAGCTCCTACGAGCAGTACTTC
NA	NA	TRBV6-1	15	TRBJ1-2	CASSDGTSPNYGYTF	TGTGCCAGCAGTGACGGGACTTCTCCTAACTATGGCTACACCTTC
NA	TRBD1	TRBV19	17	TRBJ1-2	CASSPDRQGSENYGYTF	TGTGCCAGTAGTCCCGATAGACAGGGTAGCGAGAACTATGGCTACACCTTC